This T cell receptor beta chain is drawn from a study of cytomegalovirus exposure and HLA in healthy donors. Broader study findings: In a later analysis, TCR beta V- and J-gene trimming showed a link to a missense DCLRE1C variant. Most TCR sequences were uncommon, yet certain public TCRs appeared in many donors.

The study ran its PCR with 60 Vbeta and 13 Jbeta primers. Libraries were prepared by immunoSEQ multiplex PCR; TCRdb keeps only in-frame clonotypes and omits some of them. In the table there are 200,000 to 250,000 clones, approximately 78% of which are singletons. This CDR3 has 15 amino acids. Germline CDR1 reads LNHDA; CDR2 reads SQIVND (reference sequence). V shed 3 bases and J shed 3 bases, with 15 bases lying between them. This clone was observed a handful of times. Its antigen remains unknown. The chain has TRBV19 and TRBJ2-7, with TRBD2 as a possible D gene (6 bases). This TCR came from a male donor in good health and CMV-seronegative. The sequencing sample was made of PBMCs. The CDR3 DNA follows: TGTGCCAGTAGTATGGGGCGGGGAGGCGGCTACGAGCAGTACTTC. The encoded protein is CASSMGRGGGYEQYF.